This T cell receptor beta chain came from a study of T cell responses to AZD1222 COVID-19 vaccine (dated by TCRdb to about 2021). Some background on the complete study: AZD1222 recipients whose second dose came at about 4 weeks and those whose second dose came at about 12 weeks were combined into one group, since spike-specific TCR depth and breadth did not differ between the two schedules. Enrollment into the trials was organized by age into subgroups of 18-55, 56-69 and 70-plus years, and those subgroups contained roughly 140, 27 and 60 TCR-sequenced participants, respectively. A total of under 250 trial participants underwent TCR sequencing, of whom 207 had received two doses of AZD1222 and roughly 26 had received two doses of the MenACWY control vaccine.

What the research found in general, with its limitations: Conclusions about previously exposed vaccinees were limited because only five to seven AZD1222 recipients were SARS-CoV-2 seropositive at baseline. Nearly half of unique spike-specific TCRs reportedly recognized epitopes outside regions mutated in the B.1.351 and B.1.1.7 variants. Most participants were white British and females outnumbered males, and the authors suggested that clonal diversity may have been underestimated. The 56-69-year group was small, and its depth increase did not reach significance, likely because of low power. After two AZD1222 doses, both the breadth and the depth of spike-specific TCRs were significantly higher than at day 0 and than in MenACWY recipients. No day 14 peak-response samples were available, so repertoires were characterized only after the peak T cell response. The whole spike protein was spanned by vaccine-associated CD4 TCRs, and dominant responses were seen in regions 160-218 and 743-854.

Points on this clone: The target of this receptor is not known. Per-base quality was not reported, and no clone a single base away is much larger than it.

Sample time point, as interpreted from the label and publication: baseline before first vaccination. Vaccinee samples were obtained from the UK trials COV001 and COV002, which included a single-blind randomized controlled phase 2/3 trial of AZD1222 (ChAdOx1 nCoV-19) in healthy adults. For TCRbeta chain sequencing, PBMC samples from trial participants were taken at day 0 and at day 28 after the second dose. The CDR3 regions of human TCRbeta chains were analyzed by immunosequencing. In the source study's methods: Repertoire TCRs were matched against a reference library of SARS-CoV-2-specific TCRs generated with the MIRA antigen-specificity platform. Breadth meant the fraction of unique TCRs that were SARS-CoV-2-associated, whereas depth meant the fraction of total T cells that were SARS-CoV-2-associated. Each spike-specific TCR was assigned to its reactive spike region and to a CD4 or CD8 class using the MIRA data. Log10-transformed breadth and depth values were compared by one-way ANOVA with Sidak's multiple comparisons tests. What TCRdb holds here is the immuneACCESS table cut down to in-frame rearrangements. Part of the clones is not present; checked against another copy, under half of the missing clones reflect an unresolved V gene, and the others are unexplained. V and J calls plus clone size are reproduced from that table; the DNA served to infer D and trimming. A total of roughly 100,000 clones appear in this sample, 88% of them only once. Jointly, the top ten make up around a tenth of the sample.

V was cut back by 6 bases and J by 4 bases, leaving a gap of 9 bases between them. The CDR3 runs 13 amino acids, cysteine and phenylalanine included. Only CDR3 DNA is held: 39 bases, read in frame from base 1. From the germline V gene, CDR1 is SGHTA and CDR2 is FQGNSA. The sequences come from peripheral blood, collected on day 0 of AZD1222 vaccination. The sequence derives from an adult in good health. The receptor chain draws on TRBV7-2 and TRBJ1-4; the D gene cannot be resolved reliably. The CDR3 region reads CASSMVFNEKLFF. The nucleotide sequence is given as TGTGCCAGCAGTATGGTTTTTAATGAAAAACTGTTTTTT.